A selection of T cell receptor beta chains follows, all from one sample in a study of T-cell reconstitution after alpha-beta-depleted transplantation in children. TCRdb re-derived calls from the PCR reads in MiXCR, one entry per CDR3 protein. This sample has about 22,000 distinct CDR3 sequences, with about a tenth found just once. This material consisted of PBMCs from the stem cell graft donor, taken from the stem cell graft. The receptors come from a human donor who donated a stem cell graft to a child with chronic granulomatous disease. CDR3s include the opening cysteine and the closing phenylalanine or tryptophan. The D gene is left open where the match is weak. Size is stated as once, few or many counts, or a class when the clone is expanded.

V	J	D	size	CDR3	DNA
TRBV15	TRBJ2-3	-	many	CATSIIGLLDTQYF	TGTGCCACCAGCATTATTGGACTCCTGGATACGCAGTATTTT
TRBV27	TRBJ2-1	TRBD2	many	CASRLAGGYNEQFF	TGTGCCAGCAGACTAGCGGGGGGATACAATGAGCAGTTCTTC
TRBV29-1	TRBJ2-3	-	many	CSVDQGPSTDTQYF	TGCAGCGTTGATCAGGGGCCTAGCACAGATACGCAGTATTTT
TRBV29-1	TRBJ2-3	TRBD1	many	CSVERPGQDSTDTQYF	TGCAGCGTTGAGAGACCGGGACAGGATTCCACAGATACGCAGTATTTT
TRBV27	TRBJ2-1	TRBD2	medium-sized	CASSFGGSSYNEQFF	TGTGCCAGCAGTTTCGGCGGGAGCTCCTACAATGAGCAGTTCTTC
TRBV2	TRBJ2-2	-	many	CASSETGAQAGELFF	TGTGCCAGCAGTGAAACAGGAGCTCAGGCAGGGGAGCTGTTTTTT
TRBV4-1	TRBJ2-1	TRBD2	many	CASSQGPMGRGGPPKYNEQFF	TGCGCCAGCAGCCAAGGTCCGATGGGACGGGGGGGGCCTCCGAAATACAATGAGCAGTTCTTC
TRBV12-3/TRBV12-4	TRBJ2-1	TRBD2	many	CASRVAGMEFF	TGTGCCAGCAGAGTAGCGGGGATGGAGTTCTTC
TRBV5-1	TRBJ2-1	-	many	CASSWRTPPTYNEQFF	TGCGCCAGCAGCTGGCGGACTCCACCTACCTACAATGAGCAGTTCTTC
TRBV3-1	TRBJ2-7	TRBD2	many	CASSQESLAGRAYEQYF	TGTGCCAGCAGCCAAGAGTCTCTAGCGGGGAGGGCCTACGAGCAGTACTTC